The 11 T cell receptor beta chains given below trace back to one sample, sequenced in a study of cytomegalovirus exposure and HLA in healthy donors. The primer mix had 60 Vbeta and 13 Jbeta primers. Generated by immunoSEQ multiplex PCR, the TCRdb table keeps only in-frame clones and is missing some. The sample lists over 150,000 clones, around 80% occurring once. Material for sequencing was PBMCs. These receptor sequences come from a young man in good health and CMV-seronegative.

The chain links TRBV19 to TRBJ1-2, with D perhaps matching TRBD1 (6 bases). Deletions cut 4 bases from V and 0 bases from J, with 15 bases between. Per the germline V gene, CDR1 is LNHDA and CDR2 is SQIVND (reference sequence). The CDR3 has 16 amino acids. In DNA form, the CDR3 reads TGTGCCAGTAGTAGGGACAACCCACCGGCTAACTATGGCTACACCTTC. Protein: CASSRDNPPANYGYTF.

The gene calls are TRBV6-5 and TRBJ1-2; TRBD1 matches at 7 bases. With 4 bases clipped from V and 7 bases from J, the junction kept 12 bases outside the gene matches. This CDR3 region has 15 residues. The germline CDR1 and CDR2 sequences are MNHEY and SVGAGI. In nucleotides, the CDR3 is TGTGCCAGCAGTTCGACACCGAGGGGGCAGGGTGGCTACACCTTC. It translates to CASSSTPRGQGGYTF.

The chain carries TRBV19 and TRBJ2-1; TRBD2 matches at 9 bases. This CDR3 spans 16 amino acids. The V segment lost 5 bases and the J segment 5 bases; nucleotides outside the gene matches: 10. The germline gives CDR1 LNHDA, CDR2 SQIVND (reference sequence). CDR3 DNA sequence: TGTGCCAGTAGTCCTAGCGGGGCCAAAGGGGACAATGAGCAGTTCTTC. Translating gives CASSPSGAKGDNEQFF.

This sequence joins TRBV7-9 and TRBJ1-3; no clear D. CDR1 SEHNR and CDR2 FQNEAQ come from the germline V gene (reference sequence). V gave up 1 base and J gave up 8 bases, with 6 bases separating them. This CDR3 is 12 amino acids long. CDR3 sequence (DNA): TGTGCCAGCAGCTTAGGTCCGGACACCATATATTTT. Amino acids: CASSLGPDTIYF. Looking up the rest from reference TRBV7-9 and TRBJ1-3 gives the full variable domain: DTGVSQNPRHKITKRGQNVTFRCDPISEHNRLYWYRQTLGQGPEFLTYFQNEAQLEKSRLLSDRFSAERPKGSFSTLEIQRTEQGDSAMYLCASSLGPDTIYFGEGSWLTVV.

A single count supports this clone. The chain employs TRBV28 and TRBJ1-5; D gene uncertain. The CDR3 has 14 residues. Trimming took off 4 bases at V and 3 bases at J, with 10 bases between the two ends. CDR1 is MDHEN, CDR2 SYDVKM, per germline. CDR3 sequence: CASSSEALNQPQHF. The CDR3 region has the DNA TGTGCCAGCAGTTCTGAAGCCCTCAATCAGCCCCAGCATTTT.

V gene TRBV29-1 combines with J gene TRBJ1-5; TRBD1 matches at 7 bases. Germline CDR1 and CDR2: SQVTM and ANQGSEA. With V trimmed by 7 bases and J by 6 bases, 9 bases remained unmatched. The CDR3 consists of 13 residues. The CDR3 bases are TGCAGCGCGACAGGGAAAGTAGGTCAGCCCCAGCATTTT. As protein: CSATGKVGQPQHF. Full variable domain (remainder filled in from reference TRBV29-1 and TRBJ1-5): SAVISQKPSRDICQRGTSLTIQCQVDSQVTMMFWYRQQPGQSLTLIATANQGSEATYESGFVIDKFPISRPNLTFSTLTVSNMSPEDSSIYLCSATGKVGQPQHFGDGTRLSIL.

The CDR3 DNA is TGTGCCAGTAGTAAATCGGGACTCCTAAATGAGCAGTTCTTC. Its protein product is CASSKSGLLNEQFF. V and J are TRBV19 and TRBJ2-1; TRBD2 is a possible D gene (6 bases). Germline V gene data show CDR1 as LNHDA and CDR2 as SQIVND (reference sequence). This CDR3 has 14 residues. V gave up 4 bases and J gave up 7 bases, with 14 bases separating them.

A word on this clone: The same CDR3 can be traced to other DNA sequences in this sample. The J gene is TRBJ2-1, the V gene TRBV27, with 7 bases fitting TRBD2. V shed 3 bases, J shed 0 bases, and the junction held 5 bases outside the gene matches. This CDR3 contains 16 residues. Germline CDR1 and CDR2: MNHEY and SMNVEV (reference sequence). This chain's CDR3 is CASSFSSGSSYNEQFF. The CDR3 DNA reads TGTGCCAGCAGTTTCTCTAGCGGCAGCTCCTACAATGAGCAGTTCTTC.

The chain uses TRBV27 and TRBJ2-2, with D possibly matching TRBD1 (6 bases). The CDR3 sequence is 14 residues long. V dropped 1 base and J dropped 7 bases, with 10 bases sitting between them. The V gene's germline CDR1 is MNHEY and CDR2 SMNVEV (reference sequence). In DNA form, the CDR3 reads TGTGCCAGCAGTTTATACAGGGCGAACGGGGAGCTGTTTTTT. Amino acids: CASSLYRANGELFF.

This clone was recorded a few times. This sequence joins TRBV5-1 and TRBJ2-1; 12 nucleotides agree with TRBD2. The CDR3 spans 15 residues. V lost 7 bases, J lost 5 bases, and 7 bases stayed unmatched. From germline, CDR1 is SGHRS and CDR2 YFSETQ. In DNA, the CDR3 is TGCGCCAGCTTCTTGACTAGCGGGAGTAACAATGAGCAGTTCTTC. This encodes CASFLTSGSNNEQFF.

J is TRBJ1-5 and V is TRBV2; D is perhaps TRBD1 (5 bases). CDR1 is SNHLY and CDR2 is FYNNEI in the germline V gene. The CDR3 runs 15 residues. The V end was cut by 4 bases, the J end by 0 bases, with 10 bases between. Here the CDR3 reads CASSAGPYSNQPQHF. For the CDR3, the DNA is TGTGCCAGCAGTGCAGGGCCCTATAGCAATCAGCCCCAGCATTTT.